Only one count was recorded for the clone carrying this T cell receptor beta chain. What it recognizes is unknown. The method was immunoSEQ multiplex PCR; TCRdb's version includes in-frame clones alone and lacks a portion of them. Of about 440,000 clones in the sample, 80% to 95% are singletons; the top ten hold less than 5.5%. This specimen belongs to a study of Ad26.COV2.S vaccination and SARS-CoV-2 variants. As for treatment: some 19 received Ad26.COV2.S at low or high dose, single or two shots; about 5 received placebo; per-sample allocation not given. Vaccine and placebo recipients were sampled on day 63 after the first injection. Participants' vaccine, an Ad26 vector, delivered Wuhan-strain SARS-CoV-2 spike. Deletions cut 7 bases from V and 2 bases from J, with 2 bases between. The CDR3 consists of 11 residues. General study results and limits: Vaccinated and placebo-treated recipients had similar non-spike TCR breadth. Higher spike-specific TCR breadth was found in vaccine recipients than in placebo recipients.

This sample comprised peripheral blood, obtained in a trial of Ad26.COV2.S vaccine versus placebo. The clonotype originates from a person between 18 and 65 years old who received the Ad26.COV2.S COVID-19 vaccine or a placebo. The chain uses TRBV12-3 or TRBV12-4 and TRBJ2-2; D not certain. The DNA of the CDR3 is TGTGCCAGCACCAACACCGGGGAGCTGTTTTTT. Translation gives CASTNTGELFF.